The TCR beta chain under discussion was sequenced for a study of control samples from healthy donors and cancer patients. This clone came up once. V was shortened by 5 bases and J by 6 bases, with 11 bases between the two germline ends. The CDR3 is 13 residues long. Produced via immunoSEQ multiplex PCR; TCRdb's table is partial and in-frame only. The data show about 140,000 clones, 94% seen once. J is TRBJ2-4 and V is TRBV12-3 or TRBV12-4; a weak D match, TRBD1 (5 bases). The TCR was taken from a man aged 40-55 years in good health. The sample was blood. CDR3 residues: CASSRGARNIQYF. The CDR3 bases are TGTGCCAGCAGTCGTGGGGCTCGAAACATTCAGTACTTC.